The clone carrying this T cell receptor beta chain has at least ten counts. What it recognizes is unknown. Time point denoted: newly diagnosed GD, antithyroid drugs for less than 3 months. Preparation of the TCR library used RNA extracted from PBMCs. Around 10 milliliters of peripheral blood were drawn into EDTA tubes. This entry belongs to a study of regulatory T cells in long-lasting Graves disease. In the study overall: The study enrolled newly diagnosed Graves' patients on antithyroid drugs under 3 months.

Study outcomes and limitations: Examination was confined to peripheral blood, excluding thyroid tissue.

Sequencing libraries for TCR beta were prepared with iRepertoire HTBI primers and Arm-PCR of CDR3 regions. TCRdb recomputed calls from the multiplex PCR reads with MiXCR, one row per CDR3 protein. The sample holds around 330,000 distinct CDR3 sequences, about 20% seen once. Source: peripheral blood mononuclear cells (PBMCs), taken at new diagnosis, from a patient treated with antithyroid drugs. This clonotype originated in a female donor with Graves disease.

CDR3 protein: CASSQGDGEFDTQYF. In DNA, the CDR3 is TGTGCCAGCAGCCAGGGGGACGGCGAATTTGATACGCAGTATTTT. V is TRBV3-1 and J is TRBJ2-3; D tentatively fits TRBD1 or TRBD2 (5 bases each). The germline V and J ends were trimmed by 3 bases and 6 bases, with 16 bases remaining between them. The CDR3 is 15 amino acids. The V gene's germline CDR1 is LGHDT and CDR2 YNNKEL (reference sequence).